Shown below are 27 T cell receptor beta chains from a single sample sequenced in a study of beta chain features in type 1 diabetes. No antigens are known for them. Whole-study results and caveats: Across all four CD4+ subsets, people with type 1 diabetes showed modestly shorter TCRB CDR3s.

All of the isolated RNA was reverse transcribed, so expressed TCRB transcripts were sequenced. Clones were sequenced by immunoSEQ multiplex PCR, and TCRdb holds only the in-frame ones, with some missing. In the table there are around 340,000 clones, roughly a tenth of which are singletons. The sample consisted of central memory CD4+ T cells from blood. Every receptor here comes from a man between 25 and 39 years old with type 1 diabetes.

With respect to this clone: Other nucleotide sequences from this sample produce the same CDR3. J is TRBJ1-5 and V is TRBV6-1, with a weak D call TRBD1 (5 bases). CDR3 size: 13 residues. V lost 5 bases, J lost 3 bases, and 8 bases lay in between. Germline assignment: CDR1 MNHNS and CDR2 SASEGT. Written as DNA, the CDR3 is TGTGCCAGCAGTTGGGACTCCAATCAGCCCCAGCATTTT. This translates into CASSWDSNQPQHF.

This clone was found a few times. A much larger clone differs by one base, so this may be a read error. This specimen includes other DNA sequences encoding the same CDR3. This chain joins TRBV7-2 and TRBJ2-3, with D unclear. The V gene's germline CDR1 is SGHTA and CDR2 FQGNSA. The CDR3 length is 13 residues. Trimming took 1 base from V and 1 from J, leaving 3 bases between them. The CDR3 protein is CASSLGGTDTQYF. The CDR3 bases are TGTGCCAGCAGCTTAGGGGGCACAGATACGCAGTATTTT. Looking up the rest from reference TRBV7-2 and TRBJ2-3 gives the full variable domain: GAGVSQSPSNKVTEKGKDVELRCDPISGHTALYWYRQSLGQGLEFLIYFQGNSAPDKSGLPSDRFSAERTGGSVSTLTIQRTQQEDSAVYLCASSLGGTDTQYFGPGTRLTVL.

Only a few counts were recorded for this clone. This chain joins TRBV9 and TRBJ2-1, with 10 bases aligning to TRBD1. Looked up from germline, CDR1 is SGDLS and CDR2 is YYNGEE. Trimming took 4 bases from V and 6 from J; bases not matched to a gene: 10. CDR3 size: 16 residues. The CDR3 protein is CASSPRVGQGVNEQFF. CDR3 in DNA: TGTGCCAGCAGCCCCAGAGTCGGACAGGGGGTCAATGAGCAGTTCTTC.

In its sample, this clone was seen a few times. The J gene is TRBJ2-1, the V gene TRBV19; D possibly uses TRBD1 or TRBD2 (6 bases each). Trimming stripped 4 bases from V and 9 bases from J, with 13 bases between. This CDR3 has 13 residues. Germline V gives CDR1 LNHDA, CDR2 SQIVND (reference sequence). The CDR3 DNA reads as TGTGCCAGTAGTACGGCGGGACAAGGTGAGCAGTTCTTC. It specifies CASSTAGQGEQFF.

This clone has just a few counts. Other DNA sequences in this sample translate to the same CDR3. This sequence joins TRBV18 and TRBJ1-1; possible D gene TRBD1, 6 bases. V was cut by 1 base and J by 4 bases, with 10 bases left in between. Germline CDR1 KGHSH, CDR2 LQKENI. CDR3 length equals 14 residues. This chain's CDR3 is CASSPRQEGTEAFF. DNA for the CDR3: TGTGCCAGCTCACCACGACAGGAGGGCACTGAAGCTTTCTTT.

The J gene is TRBJ2-1, the V gene TRBV5-1; perhaps TRBD2 as D (6 bases). V dropped 5 bases and J dropped 5 bases, with 11 bases sitting between them. The CDR3 has 13 amino acids. Germline CDR1 SGHRS, CDR2 YFSETQ. CDR3 region: CASRIASDNEQFF. As DNA, the CDR3 is TGCGCCAGCAGAATTGCTAGCGACAATGAGCAGTTCTTC.

In its sample, this clone was seen many times. This chain joins TRBV7-2 and TRBJ1-2; unclear D gene. The V gene's germline CDR1 is SGHTA and CDR2 FQGNSA. Trimming shortened V by 5 bases and J by 4 bases, and 8 bases separated the two germline ends. This CDR3 is 12 amino acids long. This CDR3 reads CASSTRGYGYTF. The CDR3 DNA is TGTGCCAGCAGCACCCGGGGCTATGGCTACACCTTC.

This clone appeared a few times. The rearrangement joins TRBV30 to TRBJ2-7; D could derive from TRBD1 or TRBD2 (6 bases each). Germline V lookup: CDR1 GTSNPN, CDR2 SVGIG (reference sequence). The CDR3 has 14 amino acids. V gave up 5 bases and J gave up 3 bases, with 17 bases separating them. CDR3: CAWRRAGTNYEQYF. The CDR3 DNA follows: TGTGCCTGGCGGAGGGCAGGGACAAACTACGAGCAGTACTTC.

The rearrangement uses TRBV28 and TRBJ1-2; TRBD1 aligns across 8 bases. With V trimmed by 3 bases and J by 4 bases, 22 bases remained unmatched. The CDR3 has 20 residues. Germline lookup yields CDR1 MDHEN and CDR2 SYDVKM. In DNA form, the CDR3 reads TGTGCCAGCAGTTTGATGAGCGGGAGGACAGGGCCGAGGCATTCCTATGGCTACACCTTC. Protein: CASSLMSGRTGPRHSYGYTF.

Concerning this clone: The DNA is omitted, as the CDR3 cannot be located on it reliably, and the CDR3 follows TCRdb's listing. This chain joins TRBV6-5 and TRBJ2-2; the table's D call, TRBD2, has no DNA check behind it. The CDR3 numbers 13 amino acids, ends counted. Germline V gene data show CDR1 as MNHEY and CDR2 as SVGAGI. This CDR3 reads CASTRLRAGELFF.

This clone came up a few times. The chain employs TRBV5-1 and TRBJ1-2; TRBD1 matches 7 bases. J was trimmed by 2 bases and V by 4 bases; bases with no gene match: 5. Germline V lookup: CDR1 SGHRS, CDR2 YFSETQ. This CDR3 contains 14 residues. Here the CDR3 reads CASSRTGDNYGYTF. The DNA for the CDR3 is TGCGCCAGCAGCCGGACAGGCGACAACTATGGCTACACCTTC. Complete variable domain (other parts from reference TRBV5-1 and TRBJ1-2): KAGVTQTPRYLIKTRGQQVTLSCSPISGHRSVSWYQQTPGQGLQFLFEYFSETQRNKGNFPGRFSGRQFSNSRSEMNVSTLELGDSALYLCASSRTGDNYGYTFGSGTRLTVV.

There are a few counts of this clone. The CDR3 coding sequence is TGTGCCAGCAGTCCGTTGGAGGGGACAGTCGGGTATTTT. Its translation: CASSPLEGTVGYF. V is TRBV28 and J is TRBJ2-3, with D possibly TRBD1 on 7 matching bases. V was trimmed by 5 bases and J by 14 bases, leaving 20 bases between them. The CDR3 extends over 13 amino acids. Germline V gene data show CDR1 as MDHEN and CDR2 as SYDVKM.

This clone turned up a few times. This CDR3 reads CASSPRREKGVPGANVLTF. The CDR3 nucleotides are TGTGCCAGCAGCCCAAGACGGGAGAAAGGAGTCCCTGGGGCCAACGTCCTGACTTTC. This chain connects TRBV7-6 to TRBJ2-6; tentatively, D is TRBD2 (6 bases). Germline values: CDR1 SGHVS, CDR2 FNYEAQ. V lost 5 bases and J 2 bases, leaving 22 bases between the germline ends. The CDR3 runs to 19 residues.

This clone was recorded a few times. CDR3 DNA sequence: TGTGCCACCCTAAAGGGGACAGGGGGCTTAAATGAGCAGTTCTTC. This translates into CATLKGTGGLNEQFF. The V and J genes are TRBV6-6 and TRBJ2-1, with 12 positions matching TRBD1. The CDR3 has 15 residues. Germline-derived CDR1 and CDR2 are MNHNY and SVGAGI (reference sequence). V shed 10 bases and J 7 bases; nucleotides not matched to a gene: 11.

J is TRBJ2-2 and V is TRBV10-1, with TRBD1 as a possible D gene (6 bases). The CDR3 has 15 amino acids. Germline lookup yields CDR1 WNHNN and CDR2 SYGVQD (reference sequence). Trimming left V 3 bases short and J 6 bases short, with 14 bases between. The CDR3: CASSDNRVGSGELFF. CDR3 nucleotides: TGCGCCAGCAGTGACAACAGGGTGGGATCCGGGGAGCTGTTTTTT.

This clone was recorded only once. The J gene is TRBJ1-1, the V gene TRBV6-6, with 7 bases fitting TRBD1. The trim removed 6 bases at V and 0 bases at J, leaving 4 bases unmatched. This CDR3 spans 14 amino acids. Germline CDR1 MNHNY, CDR2 SVGAGI (reference sequence). CDR3 in amino acids: CASSLGQLNTEAFF. The CDR3 DNA is TGTGCCAGCAGCCTGGGACAGTTGAACACTGAAGCTTTCTTT.

The rearrangement links TRBV7-9 to TRBJ2-2, with 7 bases fitting TRBD1. Germline CDR1 and CDR2: SEHNR and FQNEAQ (reference sequence). The CDR3 extends over 14 amino acids. Losses at the gene ends were 3 bases for V and 5 bases for J; bases not matched to a gene: 3. CDR3 residues: CASSFDRATGELFF. CDR3 nucleotide sequence: TGTGCCAGCAGCTTCGACAGGGCGACCGGGGAGCTGTTTTTT.

The rearrangement joins TRBV5-1 to TRBJ2-3; 9 bases are a match to TRBD2. J was trimmed by 0 bases and V by 0 bases; bases with no gene match: 2. Germline V lookup: CDR1 SGHRS, CDR2 YFSETQ. CDR3 length: 16 amino acids. The CDR3 sequence is CASSLAGTSSTDTQYF. CDR3 in DNA: TGCGCCAGCAGCTTGGCCGGGACTAGCAGCACAGATACGCAGTATTTT.

V gene TRBV7-2 combines with J gene TRBJ1-2; 7 nucleotides align to TRBD1. This CDR3 has 16 amino acids. In germline, CDR1 is SGHTA, CDR2 FQGNSA. The V gene end was trimmed by 1 base and the J gene end by 8 bases; junction bases not matched to a gene: 13. The CDR3 loop reads CASSLVAWGQGDGYTF. DNA for the CDR3: TGTGCCAGCAGCTTAGTTGCCTGGGGGCAGGGGGACGGCTACACCTTC.

This clone has more than one count but fewer than ten. The rearrangement joins TRBV7-2 to TRBJ2-3; D is unresolved. This CDR3 has 15 residues. Between the trimmed V and J ends, which lost 5 bases and 1 base, there was a span of 13 bases. Germline-derived CDR1 and CDR2 are SGHTA and FQGNSA. CDR3 protein: CASSPLIIGTDTQYF. For the CDR3, the DNA is TGTGCCAGCAGCCCGCTTATTATTGGCACAGATACGCAGTATTTT.

The chain recombines TRBV9 with TRBJ2-5; D might be TRBD1 (5 bases). CDR3 length equals 13 residues. Per germline, CDR1 SGDLS and CDR2 YYNGEE. The V end lost 3 bases, the J end lost 4 bases, and 10 bases lay between the germline ends. The CDR3 spells CASSEGIAETQYF. In DNA form, the CDR3 reads TGTGCCAGCAGCGAGGGGATAGCAGAGACCCAGTACTTC.

The V and J genes are TRBV20-1 and TRBJ2-1; the D is unclear. Trimming cost V 6 bases and J 1 base, with 4 bases left between them. The CDR3 is 11 amino acids. The germline gives CDR1 DFQATT, CDR2 SNEGSKA (reference sequence). CDR3 nucleotides: TGCAGTGCCCCTTCCTACAATGAGCAGTTCTTC. Translation: CSAPSYNEQFF.

V usage is TRBV6-5 and J usage is TRBJ2-7; TRBD2 matches at 11 bases. V was clipped by 0 bases and J by 2 bases; unmatched bases: 3. Germline V gene data show CDR1 as MNHEY and CDR2 as SVGAGI. The CDR3 is made up of 16 amino acids. The CDR3 is CASSYSSSGGTYEQYF. In DNA form, the CDR3 reads TGTGCCAGCAGTTACTCCTCTAGCGGGGGGACCTACGAGCAGTACTTC.

This clone was observed a few times. The chain employs TRBV13 and TRBJ1-3; unclear D gene. The ends were cut back, 0 bases at V and 0 bases at J, with 6 bases in the middle. Per the germline V gene, CDR1 is PRHDT and CDR2 is FYEKMQ (reference sequence). This CDR3 spans 15 amino acids. The chain's CDR3 is CASSLGRTSGNTIYF. The CDR3 nucleotides are TGTGCCAGCAGCTTAGGCCGGACCTCTGGAAACACCATATATTTT.

In this sample, this clone turned up a few times. V and J are TRBV6-5 and TRBJ2-7; D tentatively reads TRBD1 or TRBD2 (5 bases each). Germline V lookup: CDR1 MNHEY, CDR2 SVGAGI. This CDR3 has 15 residues. The germline V and J ends were trimmed by 2 bases and 4 bases, with 15 bases remaining between them. CDR3 DNA: TGTGCCAGCAGTTACAGAGGGGCCTTTGGATACGAGCAGTACTTC. Its protein product is CASSYRGAFGYEQYF.

This clone was picked up a small number of times. The chain links TRBV5-3 to TRBJ2-1; tentative D call: TRBD1 (6 bases). TRBV5-3 has ORF status, its function being uncertain. The CDR3 consists of 14 residues. Trimming took 3 bases from V and 4 from J, leaving 11 bases between them. The CDR3 spells CARSSGTPYNEQFF. The CDR3 DNA reads TGTGCCAGAAGCTCTGGGACACCATACAATGAGCAGTTCTTC.

V gene TRBV28 combines with J gene TRBJ1-4, with 10 bases matching TRBD1. V shed 4 bases, J shed 7 bases, and the junction held 3 bases outside the gene matches. The V gene's germline CDR1 is MDHEN and CDR2 SYDVKM. The CDR3 runs 14 residues. CDR3 sequence reads: CASSSDRGPEKLFF. CDR3 nucleotides: TGTGCCAGCAGTTCCGACAGGGGGCCTGAAAAACTGTTTTTT. Full variable domain (outside the CDR3, taken from reference TRBV28 and TRBJ1-4): DVKVTQSSRYLVKRTGEKVFLECVQDMDHENMFWYRQDPGLGLRLIYFSYDVKMKEKGDIPEGYSVSREKKERFSLILESASTNQTSMYLCASSSDRGPEKLFFGSGTQLSVL.